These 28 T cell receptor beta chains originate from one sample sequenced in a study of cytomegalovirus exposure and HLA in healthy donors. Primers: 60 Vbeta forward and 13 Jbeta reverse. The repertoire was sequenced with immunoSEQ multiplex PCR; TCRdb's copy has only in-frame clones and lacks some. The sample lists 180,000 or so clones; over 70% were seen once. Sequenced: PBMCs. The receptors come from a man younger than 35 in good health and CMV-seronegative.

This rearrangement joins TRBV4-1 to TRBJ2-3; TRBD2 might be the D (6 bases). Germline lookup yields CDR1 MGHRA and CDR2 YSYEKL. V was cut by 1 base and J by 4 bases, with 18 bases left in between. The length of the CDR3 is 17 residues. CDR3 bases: TGCGCCAGCAGCCAAGGCGGGATTCCGGTGGGGGCAGATACGCAGTATTTT. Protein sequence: CASSQGGIPVGADTQYF.

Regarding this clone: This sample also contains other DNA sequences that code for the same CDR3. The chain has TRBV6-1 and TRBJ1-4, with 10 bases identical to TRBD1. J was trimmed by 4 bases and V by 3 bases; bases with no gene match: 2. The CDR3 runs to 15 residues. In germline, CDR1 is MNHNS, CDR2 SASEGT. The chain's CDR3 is CASSERDRGNEKLFF. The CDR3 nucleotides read TGTGCCAGCAGTGAGAGGGACAGGGGTAATGAAAAACTGTTTTTT.

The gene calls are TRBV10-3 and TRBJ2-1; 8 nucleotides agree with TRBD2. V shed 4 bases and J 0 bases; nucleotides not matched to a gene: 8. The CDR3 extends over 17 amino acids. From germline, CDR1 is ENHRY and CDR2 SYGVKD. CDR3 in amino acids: CAISGSSGGSSYNEQFF. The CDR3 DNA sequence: TGTGCCATCAGTGGGTCCAGCGGGGGAAGCTCCTACAATGAGCAGTTCTTC.

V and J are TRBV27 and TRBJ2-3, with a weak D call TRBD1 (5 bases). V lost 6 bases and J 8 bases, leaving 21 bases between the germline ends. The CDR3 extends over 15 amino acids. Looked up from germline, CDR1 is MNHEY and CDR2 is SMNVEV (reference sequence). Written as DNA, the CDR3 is TGTGCCAGCAGCGACAGTCCCTGGTCTTCCGGTACGCAGTATTTT. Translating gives CASSDSPWSSGTQYF.

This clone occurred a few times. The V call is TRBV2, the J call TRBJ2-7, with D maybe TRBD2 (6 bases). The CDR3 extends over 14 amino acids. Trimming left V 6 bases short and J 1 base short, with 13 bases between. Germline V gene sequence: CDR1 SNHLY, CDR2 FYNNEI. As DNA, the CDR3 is TGTGCCAGCAGGAGATTAGCGGAGTCCTACGAGCAGTACTTC. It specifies CASRRLAESYEQYF.

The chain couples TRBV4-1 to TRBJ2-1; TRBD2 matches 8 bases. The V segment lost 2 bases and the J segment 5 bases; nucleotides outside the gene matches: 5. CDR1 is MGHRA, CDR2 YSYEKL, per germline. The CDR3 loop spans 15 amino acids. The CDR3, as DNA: TGCGCCAGCAGCCAATCTAGCGGGCTAAACAATGAGCAGTTCTTC. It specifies CASSQSSGLNNEQFF.

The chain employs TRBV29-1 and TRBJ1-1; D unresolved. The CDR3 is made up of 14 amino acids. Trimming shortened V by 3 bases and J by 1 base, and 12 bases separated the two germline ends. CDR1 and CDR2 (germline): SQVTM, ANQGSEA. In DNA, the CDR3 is TGCAGCGTTGATTGGCTTAGACAGAACACTGAAGCTTTCTTT. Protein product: CSVDWLRQNTEAFF.

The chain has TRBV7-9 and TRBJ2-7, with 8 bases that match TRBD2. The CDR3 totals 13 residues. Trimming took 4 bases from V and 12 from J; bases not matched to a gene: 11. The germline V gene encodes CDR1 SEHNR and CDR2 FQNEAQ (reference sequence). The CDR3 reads CASSSPLAGRWYF. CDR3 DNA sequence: TGTGCCAGCAGCTCTCCCTTAGCGGGACGGTGGTACTTC.

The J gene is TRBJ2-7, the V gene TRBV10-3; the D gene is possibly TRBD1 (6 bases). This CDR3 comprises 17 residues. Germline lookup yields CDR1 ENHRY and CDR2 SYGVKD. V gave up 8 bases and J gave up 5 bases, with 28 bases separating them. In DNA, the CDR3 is TGTGCCATCGCCCCGTGGCAGGGGAGTCCCCTGATTGACGAGCAGTACTTC. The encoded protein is CAIAPWQGSPLIDEQYF.

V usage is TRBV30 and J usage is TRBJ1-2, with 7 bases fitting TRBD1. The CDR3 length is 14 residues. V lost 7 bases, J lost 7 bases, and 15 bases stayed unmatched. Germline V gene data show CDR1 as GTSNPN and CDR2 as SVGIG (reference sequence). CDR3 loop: CAYALQDRVGGYTF. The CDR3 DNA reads TGTGCCTACGCCCTACAAGACAGGGTCGGTGGCTACACCTTC.

CDR3: CASSPGGAGGYEQYF. DNA for the CDR3: TGTGCCAGCAGCCCCGGTGGGGCGGGAGGGTACGAGCAGTACTTC. V gene TRBV7-2 combines with J gene TRBJ2-7; 9 nucleotides line up with TRBD2. There are 15 residues in the CDR3. Trimming cost V 5 bases and J 4 bases; bases outside gene matches: 9. CDR1 SGHTA and CDR2 FQGNSA come from the germline V gene.

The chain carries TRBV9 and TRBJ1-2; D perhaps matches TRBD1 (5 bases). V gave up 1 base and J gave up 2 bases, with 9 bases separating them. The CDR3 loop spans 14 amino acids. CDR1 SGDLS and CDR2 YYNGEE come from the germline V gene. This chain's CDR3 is CASSVFSGNYGYTF. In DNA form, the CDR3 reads TGTGCCAGCAGCGTATTTTCAGGGAACTATGGCTACACCTTC.

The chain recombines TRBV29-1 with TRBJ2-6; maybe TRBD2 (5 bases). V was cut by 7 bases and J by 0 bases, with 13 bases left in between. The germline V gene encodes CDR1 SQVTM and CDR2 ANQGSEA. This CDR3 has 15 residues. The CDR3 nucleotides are TGCAGCGCCACGGAGCGGAACTCTGGGGCCAACGTCCTGACTTTC. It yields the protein CSATERNSGANVLTF. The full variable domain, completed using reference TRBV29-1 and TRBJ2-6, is SAVISQKPSRDICQRGTSLTIQCQVDSQVTMMFWYRQQPGQSLTLIATANQGSEATYESGFVIDKFPISRPNLTFSTLTVSNMSPEDSSIYLCSATERNSGANVLTFGAGSRLTVL.

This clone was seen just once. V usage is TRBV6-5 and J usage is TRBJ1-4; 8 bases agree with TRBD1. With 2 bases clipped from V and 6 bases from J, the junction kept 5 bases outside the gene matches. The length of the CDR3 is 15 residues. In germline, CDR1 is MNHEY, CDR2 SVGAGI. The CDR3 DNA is TGTGCCAGCAGTTACGACAGGGGTAGCGATGAAAAACTGTTTTTT. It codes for CASSYDRGSDEKLFF.

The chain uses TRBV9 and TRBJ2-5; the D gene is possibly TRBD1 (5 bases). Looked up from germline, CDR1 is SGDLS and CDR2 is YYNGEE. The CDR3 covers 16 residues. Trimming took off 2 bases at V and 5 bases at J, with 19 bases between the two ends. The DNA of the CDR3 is TGTGCCAGCAGCGTGAATACTGGGGCAACTGGGGAGACCCAGTACTTC. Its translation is CASSVNTGATGETQYF.

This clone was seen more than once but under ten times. CDR3 sequence: CASRARRGGEETQYF. CDR3 nucleotides: TGTGCCAGTAGAGCTCGGAGAGGGGGGGAAGAGACCCAGTACTTC. This chain joins TRBV19 and TRBJ2-5; weak D call: TRBD2 (7 bases). The V gene's germline CDR1 is LNHDA and CDR2 SQIVND (reference sequence). V gave up 6 bases and J gave up 3 bases, with 17 bases separating them. This CDR3 is built from 15 residues.

DNA for the CDR3: TGTGCCATCAGTGGCACAGGGTCGACTGAAGCTTTCTTT. This sequence encodes CAISGTGSTEAFF. The chain uses TRBV10-3 and TRBJ1-1; a possible D gene is TRBD1 (6 bases). The ends were cut back, 4 bases at V and 5 bases at J, with 11 bases in the middle. Per germline, CDR1 ENHRY and CDR2 SYGVKD. CDR3 size: 13 residues.

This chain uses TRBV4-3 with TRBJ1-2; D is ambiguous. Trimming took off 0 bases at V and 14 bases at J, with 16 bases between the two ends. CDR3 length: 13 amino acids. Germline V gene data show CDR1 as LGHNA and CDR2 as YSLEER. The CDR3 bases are TGCGCCAGCAGCCAAGATCTAGGAGTGGCGATTACCTTC. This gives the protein CASSQDLGVAITF.

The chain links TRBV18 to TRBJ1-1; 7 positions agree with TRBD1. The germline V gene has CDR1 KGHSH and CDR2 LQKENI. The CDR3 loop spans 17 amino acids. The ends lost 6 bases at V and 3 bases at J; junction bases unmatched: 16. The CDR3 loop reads CASSPLGQRNIDTEAFF. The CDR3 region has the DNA TGTGCCAGCTCGCCTTTGGGACAGCGCAATATTGACACTGAAGCTTTCTTT.

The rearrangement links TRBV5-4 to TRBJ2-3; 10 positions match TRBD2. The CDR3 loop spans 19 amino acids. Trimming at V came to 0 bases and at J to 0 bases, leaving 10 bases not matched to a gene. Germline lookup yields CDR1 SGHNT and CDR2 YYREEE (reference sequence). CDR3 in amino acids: CASSLGSSGRGTSTDTQYF. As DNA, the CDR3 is TGTGCCAGCAGCTTGGGGTCTAGCGGGAGAGGAACTAGCACAGATACGCAGTATTTT.

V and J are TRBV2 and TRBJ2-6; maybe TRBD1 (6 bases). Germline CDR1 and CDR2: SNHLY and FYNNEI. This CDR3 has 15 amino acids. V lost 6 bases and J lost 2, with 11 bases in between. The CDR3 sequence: CASSRQAAGANVLTF. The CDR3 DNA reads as TGTGCCAGCAGCCGACAGGCCGCTGGGGCCAACGTCCTGACTTTC.

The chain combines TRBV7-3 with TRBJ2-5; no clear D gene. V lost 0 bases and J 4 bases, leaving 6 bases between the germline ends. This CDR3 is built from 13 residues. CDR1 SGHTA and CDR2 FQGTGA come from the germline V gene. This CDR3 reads CASSLTTGETQYF. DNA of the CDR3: TGTGCCAGCAGCTTAACTACGGGAGAGACCCAGTACTTC. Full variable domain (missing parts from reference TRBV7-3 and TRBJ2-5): GAGVSQTPSNKVTEKGKYVELRCDPISGHTALYWYRQSLGQGPEFLIYFQGTGAADDSGLPNDRFFAVRPEGSVSTLKIQRTERGDSAVYLCASSLTTGETQYFGPGTRLLVL.

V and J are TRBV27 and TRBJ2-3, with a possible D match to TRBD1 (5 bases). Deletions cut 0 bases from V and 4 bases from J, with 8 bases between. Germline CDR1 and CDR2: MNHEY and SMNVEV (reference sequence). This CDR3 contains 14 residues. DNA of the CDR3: TGTGCCAGCAGTTTATCCCAGGGCGCAGATACGCAGTATTTT. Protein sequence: CASSLSQGADTQYF.

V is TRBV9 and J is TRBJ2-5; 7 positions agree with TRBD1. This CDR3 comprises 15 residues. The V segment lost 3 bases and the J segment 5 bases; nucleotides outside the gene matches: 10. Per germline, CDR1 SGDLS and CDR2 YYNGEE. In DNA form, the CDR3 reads TGTGCCAGCAGCGCAAGAGAGGACAGGAGGGAGACCCAGTACTTC. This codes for CASSAREDRRETQYF.

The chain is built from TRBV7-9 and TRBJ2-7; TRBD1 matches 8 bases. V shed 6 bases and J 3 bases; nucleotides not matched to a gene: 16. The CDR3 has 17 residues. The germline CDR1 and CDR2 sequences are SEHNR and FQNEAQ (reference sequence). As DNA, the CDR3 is TGTGCCAGCAGTTTCGGACAGGGAGGAGGGGGGAACTACGAGCAGTACTTC. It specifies CASSFGQGGGGNYEQYF.

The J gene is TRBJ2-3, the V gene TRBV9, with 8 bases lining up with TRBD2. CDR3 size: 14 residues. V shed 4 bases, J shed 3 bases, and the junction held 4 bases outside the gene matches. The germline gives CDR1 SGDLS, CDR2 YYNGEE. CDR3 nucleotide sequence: TGTGCCAGCAGCACCAGCGGGAGAACAGATACGCAGTATTTT. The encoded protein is CASSTSGRTDTQYF.

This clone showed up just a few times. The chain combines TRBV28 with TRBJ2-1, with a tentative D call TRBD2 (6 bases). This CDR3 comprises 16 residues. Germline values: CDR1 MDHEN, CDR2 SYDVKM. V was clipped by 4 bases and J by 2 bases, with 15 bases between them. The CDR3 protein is CASSSSGTGAYNEQFF. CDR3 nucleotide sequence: TGTGCCAGCAGTTCTTCCGGGACTGGGGCCTACAATGAGCAGTTCTTC. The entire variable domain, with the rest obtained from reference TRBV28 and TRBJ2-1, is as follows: DVKVTQSSRYLVKRTGEKVFLECVQDMDHENMFWYRQDPGLGLRLIYFSYDVKMKEKGDIPEGYSVSREKKERFSLILESASTNQTSMYLCASSSSGTGAYNEQFFGPGTRLTVL.

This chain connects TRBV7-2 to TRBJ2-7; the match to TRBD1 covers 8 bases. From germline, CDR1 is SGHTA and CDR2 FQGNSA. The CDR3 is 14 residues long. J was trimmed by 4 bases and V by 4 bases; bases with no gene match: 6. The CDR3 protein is CASSSGQGRYEQYF. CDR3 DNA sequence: TGTGCCAGCAGCTCCGGACAGGGCAGGTACGAGCAGTACTTC.